This T cell receptor (beta chain) was sequenced in a study of blood T cells in healthy people across ages. This clonotype was counted a single time. Trimming cost V 6 bases and J 3 bases, with 9 bases left between them. The germline gives CDR1 SGHAT, CDR2 FQNNGV. This CDR3 has 13 amino acids. Per sample, at least 5 micrograms of total RNA were extracted. Next came a second PCR, run for about 7 to 12 cycles, which used a sample-barcoded 5' primer along with a J-beta primer mix. MiXCR, applied by TCRdb to the 5' RACE reads, yields one record per CDR3 protein. The table records approximately 810,000 distinct CDR3 sequences, under 30% of them present only once.

The V gene is TRBV11-2, the J gene TRBJ1-3; D is unclear. The source of this sequence is a woman older than 75 in good health. The source material was blood. The CDR3 region is CASRRVGGNTIYF. DNA for the CDR3: TGTGCCAGCAGGAGGGTGGGTGGAAACACCATATATTTT.